The 21 T cell receptor beta chains presented below share a single source sample, sequenced in a study of blood T cell repertoires in COVID-19. Method: immunoSEQ multiplex PCR; TCRdb's copy keeps in-frame clones and lacks some. The sample holds some 250,000 clones, around 90% seen once. Sequencing was carried out using peripheral blood. All receptors derive from a human donor in a cohort sampled during active COVID-19.

The chain combines TRBV6-6 with TRBJ2-3; the match to TRBD2 covers 7 bases. The germline V gene encodes CDR1 MNHNY and CDR2 SVGAGI (reference sequence). V shed 0 bases and J 6 bases; nucleotides not matched to a gene: 9. This CDR3 has 16 residues. The CDR3 loop reads CASSYSRGSSPDTQYF. Written as DNA, the CDR3 is TGTGCCAGCAGTTACTCTCGCGGGAGTTCCCCGGATACGCAGTATTTT.

The rearrangement uses TRBV10-3 and TRBJ1-1; no reliable D call. CDR3 length: 14 residues. Per germline, CDR1 ENHRY and CDR2 SYGVKD. Deletions cut 10 bases from V and 5 bases from J, with 20 bases between. The DNA for the CDR3 is TGTGCCACCACTCCCCAAGGAGGCGGGACTGAAGCTTTCTTT. Residues: CATTPQGGGTEAFF.

This chain connects TRBV6-5 to TRBJ1-6, with 7 positions matching TRBD1. Germline CDR1 reads MNHEY; CDR2 reads SVGAGI. V gave up 2 bases and J gave up 10 bases; unmatched junction bases: 8. The CDR3 loop spans 15 amino acids. CDR3 in amino acids: CASSYLGRGASPLHF. The DNA of the CDR3 is TGTGCCAGCAGTTACCTCGGCAGGGGGGCCTCACCCCTCCACTTT.

The V gene is TRBV5-1, the J gene TRBJ2-5, with TRBD2 matching 8 bases. V lost 6 bases to trimming and J lost 3 bases; unmatched junction nucleotides: 4. The length of the CDR3 is 13 residues. From germline, CDR1 is SGHRS and CDR2 YFSETQ. In DNA, the CDR3 is TGCGCCAGCAACCGGCGGGGGGAAGAGACCCAGTACTTC. Translation: CASNRRGEETQYF.

The chain is built from TRBV19 and TRBJ1-1; TRBD1 is a possible D gene (6 bases). Deletions cut 4 bases from V and 1 base from J, with 13 bases between. This CDR3 comprises 15 residues. The germline V gene has CDR1 LNHDA and CDR2 SQIVND (reference sequence). CDR3 nucleotides: TGTGCCAGTAGTAAATCCGGGACACCGAACACTGAAGCTTTCTTT. Amino acids: CASSKSGTPNTEAFF.

The chain recombines TRBV6-2 or TRBV6-3 with TRBJ2-1; 10 nucleotides align to TRBD2. Losses at the gene ends were 0 bases for V and 1 base for J; bases not matched to a gene: 9. The CDR3 extends over 19 amino acids. Per germline, CDR1 MNHEY and CDR2 SVGEGT. As DNA, the CDR3 is TGTGCCAGCAGTTACTCGGGTAAGCGGGGGGGCATATCCTACAATGAGCAGTTCTTC. Protein: CASSYSGKRGGISYNEQFF.

The rearrangement links TRBV13 to TRBJ2-2; D perhaps matches TRBD2 (5 bases). The CDR3 has 13 residues. Trimming left V 2 bases short and J 7 bases short, with 8 bases between. Germline CDR1 and CDR2: PRHDT and FYEKMQ (reference sequence). Here the CDR3 DNA reads TGTGCCAGCAGCTTAAACCGGGGCGGGGAGCTGTTTTTT. Its translation is CASSLNRGGELFF.

The J gene is TRBJ2-7, the V gene TRBV10-3, with D possibly being TRBD2 (6 bases). The V end was cut by 6 bases, the J end by 2 bases, with 17 bases between. CDR1 and CDR2 from the germline V gene are ENHRY and SYGVKD. The CDR3 covers 15 residues. The CDR3 DNA reads TGTGCCATCAGCGCCTCCGGAGGGTTCGCCTACGAGCAGTACTTC. It yields the protein CAISASGGFAYEQYF.

The chain couples TRBV5-6 to TRBJ1-1; D uncertain. There are 13 residues in the CDR3. Trimming took off 1 base at V and 0 bases at J, with 4 bases between the two ends. CDR1 is SGHDT, CDR2 YYEEEE, per germline. In DNA, the CDR3 is TGTGCCAGCAGCTTGCAGATGAACACTGAAGCTTTCTTT. Residues: CASSLQMNTEAFF.

V is TRBV7-9 and J is TRBJ2-7; 9 bases agree with TRBD2. Looked up from germline, CDR1 is SEHNR and CDR2 is FQNEAQ (reference sequence). The CDR3 covers 15 residues. The trim removed 1 base at V and 5 bases at J, leaving 6 bases unmatched. The CDR3 bases are TGTGCCAGCAGCTTAGGGCGGCGGGAGGGCCACGAGCAGTACTTC. It encodes CASSLGRREGHEQYF.

This clone was recorded only once. In DNA, the CDR3 is TGTGCCAGCAGCGGGACAGGGGGCCTGAACACTGAAGCTTTCTTT. It translates to CASSGTGGLNTEAFF. J is TRBJ1-1 and V is TRBV27; 12 bases fit TRBD1. This CDR3 comprises 15 residues. V dropped 6 bases and J dropped 0; count of bases not matched to a gene: 2. The V gene's germline CDR1 is MNHEY and CDR2 SMNVEV (reference sequence).

This clone occurred once. The chain employs TRBV7-7 and TRBJ2-2, with 8 bases lining up with TRBD1. From germline, CDR1 is SSHAT and CDR2 FNYEAQ (reference sequence). The ends lost 0 bases at V and 6 bases at J; junction bases unmatched: 6. CDR3 size: 16 residues. DNA of the CDR3: TGTGCCAGCAGCTTAGCGCTGGACAGGGTCGCCGGGGAGCTGTTTTTT. Amino acid sequence: CASSLALDRVAGELFF.

The CDR3 spells CASSSTGYNQPQHF. The CDR3 nucleotides are TGTGCCAGCAGCTCTACAGGGTATAATCAGCCCCAGCATTTT. The chain employs TRBV5-6 and TRBJ1-5; TRBD1 might be the D (6 bases). The ends were cut back, 3 bases at V and 4 bases at J, with 11 bases in the middle. This CDR3 spans 14 amino acids. CDR1 is SGHDT and CDR2 is YYEEEE in the germline V gene.

The chain carries TRBV2 and TRBJ2-1; 7 nucleotides align to TRBD2. Germline V gives CDR1 SNHLY, CDR2 FYNNEI. This CDR3 has 13 residues. The junction had 6 bases not matched to a gene; V was cut back by 7 bases and J by 6 bases. The CDR3 protein is CASNLAGFNEQFF. CDR3 DNA: TGTGCCAGCAACTTAGCGGGTTTCAATGAGCAGTTCTTC. Drawing the rest from reference TRBV2 and TRBJ2-1, the complete variable domain is EPEVTQTPSHQVTQMGQEVILRCVPISNHLYFYWYRQILGQKVEFLVSFYNNEISEKSEIFDDQFSVERPDGSNFTLKIRSTKLEDSAMYFCASNLAGFNEQFFGPGTRLTVL.

The chain has TRBV2 and TRBJ2-7, with a weak D call TRBD1 (6 bases). Trimming cost V 2 bases and J 7 bases, with 15 bases left between them. CDR3 length: 14 residues. Germline assignment: CDR1 SNHLY and CDR2 FYNNEI. The CDR3 protein is CASSENRELREQYF. CDR3 nucleotide sequence: TGTGCCAGCAGTGAAAACAGGGAGTTGAGGGAGCAGTACTTC.

The table lists this clone with a few counts. This sequence joins TRBV25-1 and TRBJ2-7; D uncertain. Germline V gene lookup returns CDR1 MGHDK and CDR2 SYGVNS. The length of the CDR3 is 14 residues. The ends were cut back, 0 bases at V and 6 bases at J, with 12 bases in the middle. CDR3 loop: CASSEYGPPAEQYF. The DNA of the CDR3 is TGTGCCAGCAGTGAATATGGGCCCCCAGCCGAGCAGTACTTC.

The CDR3 is CASSVGLAGFAETQYF. The CDR3 DNA follows: TGTGCCAGCAGCGTAGGACTAGCGGGGTTTGCGGAGACCCAGTACTTC. This sequence joins TRBV9 and TRBJ2-5; 11 bases agree with TRBD2. The V segment lost 0 bases and the J segment 5 bases; nucleotides outside the gene matches: 6. The CDR3 runs 16 residues. Germline-derived CDR1 and CDR2 are SGDLS and YYNGEE.

The V gene is TRBV9, the J gene TRBJ2-1; TRBD2 aligns across 9 bases. Germline V gene lookup returns CDR1 SGDLS and CDR2 YYNGEE. Trimming took 3 bases from V and 1 from J; bases not matched to a gene: 2. The CDR3 has 15 amino acids. The CDR3 nucleotides are TGTGCCAGCAGCGCTAGCGGGACGTCCTACAATGAGCAGTTCTTC. It codes for CASSASGTSYNEQFF.

The chain combines TRBV9 with TRBJ1-1, with D tentatively TRBD1 (6 bases). This CDR3 has 16 residues. V was cut by 0 bases and J by 5 bases, with 17 bases left in between. CDR1 is SGDLS, CDR2 YYNGEE, per germline. The CDR3 sequence is CASSVGDWGRGTEAFF. CDR3 bases: TGTGCCAGCAGCGTAGGGGATTGGGGGCGCGGGACTGAAGCTTTCTTT.

V usage is TRBV5-6 and J usage is TRBJ2-7, with 9 nucleotides matching TRBD2. The CDR3 has 15 amino acids. Trimming cost V 0 bases and J 2 bases; bases outside gene matches: 3. Germline values: CDR1 SGHDT, CDR2 YYEEEE. The CDR3: CASSLVTSGTYEQYF. CDR3 bases: TGTGCCAGCAGCTTGGTGACTAGCGGAACCTACGAGCAGTACTTC.

A single count supports this clone. This chain joins TRBV9 and TRBJ2-7; 8 nucleotides align to TRBD2. Trimming cost V 3 bases and J 6 bases; bases outside gene matches: 5. Germline V gene data show CDR1 as SGDLS and CDR2 as YYNGEE. CDR3 size: 13 residues. CDR3 residues: CASSGAGVGEQYF. In DNA, the CDR3 is TGTGCCAGCAGCGGAGCGGGAGTCGGCGAGCAGTACTTC.